This entry is about one TCR beta chain. Antigen: not known. This record belongs to a study of PD-1 blockade in classical Hodgkin lymphoma. Overall study results and limits: Relapsed/refractory patients reportedly had lower baseline diversity than newly diagnosed patients. Only CD4+ TCR diversity, not CD8+, had risen significantly by C4D1.

V dropped 6 bases and J dropped 0 bases, with 12 bases sitting between them. The germline V gene encodes CDR1 ENHRY and CDR2 SYGVKD. The length of the CDR3 is 15 residues. Here immunoSEQ multiplex PCR was the method, and the copy in TCRdb shows in-frame clones only, minus some. The table has 13,000 to 15,000 clones, around 83% seen once. Relapse was seen in all patients after autologous stem cell transplantation, and brentuximab vedotin exposure was variable. This chain joins TRBV10-3 and TRBJ1-3; the D is unclear. This TCR came from a human donor with classical Hodgkin lymphoma. Here the sequenced sample was peripheral blood mononuclear cells (PBMCs), taken before the second cycle of nivolumab. This chain's CDR3 is CAIRKALSSGNTIYF. The CDR3 nucleotides read TGTGCCATCAGGAAGGCTCTAAGCTCTGGAAACACCATATATTTT.